This TCR beta chain was recorded in a study of Ad26.COV2.S vaccination and SARS-CoV-2 variants. At the level of the study: Doses of Ad26.COV2.S were injected into muscle once or twice, 56 days apart. Study outcomes and limitations: Analyses that measured TCR breadth and depth may have underestimated total T cell responses.

Indicated treatment: around 19 received Ad26.COV2.S at low or high dose, single or two shots; several received placebo; per-sample allocation not given. Sampling took place 63 days after the first vaccine or placebo injection. This CDR3 region has 14 residues. The V end was cut by 3 bases, the J end by 5 bases, with 14 bases between. Looked up from germline, CDR1 is SGHKS and CDR2 is YYEKEE (reference sequence). Clones were read by immunoSEQ multiplex PCR, and TCRdb kept only the in-frame ones, dropping some. The repertoire holds some 370,000 clones, with 83% as singletons. With respect to this clone: Antigen: not known.

V is TRBV5-5 and J is TRBJ2-5; D unresolved. The sequence was collected from a person between 18 and 60 years old who received the Ad26.COV2.S COVID-19 vaccine or a placebo. The source material was peripheral blood, sampled in a trial of Ad26.COV2.S vaccine versus placebo. The CDR3 protein is CASSSQAGRETQYF. The CDR3 region has the DNA TGTGCCAGCAGCTCGCAAGCTGGTAGGGAGACCCAGTACTTC.